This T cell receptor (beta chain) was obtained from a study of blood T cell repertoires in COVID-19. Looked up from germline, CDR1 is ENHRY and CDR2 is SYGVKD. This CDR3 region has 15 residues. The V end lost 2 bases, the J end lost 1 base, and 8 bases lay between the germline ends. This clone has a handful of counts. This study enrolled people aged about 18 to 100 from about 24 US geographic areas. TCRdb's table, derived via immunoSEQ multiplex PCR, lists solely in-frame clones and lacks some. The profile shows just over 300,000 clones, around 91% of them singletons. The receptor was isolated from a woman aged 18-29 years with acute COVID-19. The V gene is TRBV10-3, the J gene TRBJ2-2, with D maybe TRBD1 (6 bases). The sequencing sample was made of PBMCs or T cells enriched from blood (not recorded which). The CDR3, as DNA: TGTGCCATCAGTGAGAGACAGGTGAACACCGGGGAGCTGTTTTTT. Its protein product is CAISERQVNTGELFF.